Given below is one T cell receptor beta chain in context. Its antigen is currently unknown. TCRdb recomputed calls from the reads with MiXCR, one row per CDR3 protein. The sample shows fewer than 350,000 distinct CDR3 sequences, 8% to 10% of them seen only once. The CDR3 runs 16 residues. Germline V gene sequence: CDR1 LNHDA, CDR2 SQIVND (reference sequence). With V trimmed by 7 bases and J by 7 bases, 18 bases remained unmatched. The source of the sample is a study of T cell repertoires in cytomegalovirus infection. About the study: Public TCR beta signature analysis indicated the presence of both CMV infection and matching HLA type.

General observations from the study: There were carriers of CMV plus the relevant HLA, and cumulative public TCR beta family frequency identified them. CMV-specific HLA-C-restricted TCR beta clonotypes dominated the ex vivo response.

The sample was PBMCs. This TCR came from a human donor in good health (CMV status not recorded). Some clones in this sample may be carry-over from other donors' samples. The chain employs TRBV19 and TRBJ1-2; 7 nucleotides align to TRBD1. The CDR3 is CASTVRGGQTRSGYTF. Written as DNA, the CDR3 is TGTGCCAGTACCGTTCGGGGGGGACAGACGAGAAGTGGCTACACCTTC.